The following is a TCR beta chain sequence with its context. Its antigen remains unknown. This sample stems from a study of cytomegalovirus exposure and HLA in healthy donors. Overall study context: HLA-typed donors were the source of around 77 million unique TCRs held in an early data release. Among the 398 donors who were genotyped, roughly 85% fell in the genetic ancestry cluster that is associated with self-reported Caucasian donors.

With 60 Vbeta and 13 Jbeta primers, the PCR was carried out. Here immunoSEQ multiplex PCR was the method, and the copy in TCRdb shows in-frame clones only, minus some. There are 170,000 or so clones in the sample; 78% occur only once, and 2.5% to 3.5% lies in the top ten. General study points: Immune exposure information available was restricted to CMV serostatus. Sequencing likely generated an artifact that appeared as a cluster of highly shared sequence variants.

This TCR was sampled from a woman aged 45 to 65 in good health and CMV-seropositive. Specimen: PBMCs.

The DNA for the CDR3 is TGCGCCAGCAGCCAAGAGGGGGGCGGGAGGGCTGGCAATGAGCAGTTCTTC. Encoded protein: CASSQEGGGRAGNEQFF. The V gene is TRBV4-3, the J gene TRBJ2-1; 9 bases fit TRBD2. This CDR3 is 17 amino acids long. After removal of 0 bases from V and 6 bases from J, the junction contained 9 bases not matched to a gene. The germline V gene encodes CDR1 LGHNA and CDR2 YSLEER.